The clone carrying this TCR beta chain was seen more than once but under ten times. Its antigen remains unidentified. The data originate from a study of CD8+ T cells in alopecia areata. Study information: Patients received oral tofacitinib, 5 to 10 mg twice daily, for moderate-to-severe alopecia areata. Study results and limitations: Alopecia totalis/universalis scalp especially showed more expanded CD8+ clones than normal scalp. Tofacitinib delivered significant drops in scalp clonality and in expanded CD8+ clones among the top 100.

It was cDNA, reverse transcribed from extracted RNA, that served as the sequencing template. The assay was immunoSEQ multiplex PCR, and TCRdb's table has in-frame clones only and misses some. The data contain approximately 140,000 clones, approximately 85% of them seen just once; the ten biggest clones take up approximately 25%. The CDR3 totals 16 residues. V was pared by 3 bases and J by 0 bases, with 6 bases of the junction left unmatched. CDR1 and CDR2 (germline): SEHNR, FQNEAQ (reference sequence). Described treatment: oral pan-JAK inhibitor, 5-10 mg twice daily. The sequence came from a human donor with alopecia areata. Sequenced material: CD8+ T cells sorted from blood, taken at week 4, from a patient treated with tofacitinib. The chain links TRBV7-9 to TRBJ2-3; 7 nucleotides align to TRBD2. The CDR3 coding sequence is TGTGCCAGCAGCTTTAGCGGGTCACCAAGCACAGATACGCAGTATTTT. Its translation: CASSFSGSPSTDTQYF.